The 5 T cell receptor beta chains reported below all come from one sample, sequenced in a study of shared T cell receptors in the human thymus. The method was immunoSEQ multiplex PCR; TCRdb's version includes in-frame clones alone and lacks a portion of them. The repertoire has approximately 730,000 clones, roughly 88% of them found once; the top ten carry 0.0095% to 0.013%. In addition, the sample was reused for a study of human thymus T cells.

The sample consisted of thymocytes. The receptor source for this set is a girl less than two years old with a congenital heart defect.

The V and J genes are TRBV19 and TRBJ1-2, with D uncertain. Trimming shortened V by 5 bases and J by 0 bases, and 13 bases separated the two germline ends. From germline, CDR1 is LNHDA and CDR2 SQIVND (reference sequence). The length of the CDR3 is 15 residues. The CDR3 region has the DNA TGTGCCAGTAGTCCACCAACGGGAGCTAACTATGGCTACACCTTC. This codes for CASSPPTGANYGYTF. The complete variable domain, with remaining parts taken from reference TRBV19 and TRBJ1-2, reads DGGITQSPKYLFRKEGQNVTLSCEQNLNHDAMYWYRQDPGQGLRLIYYSQIVNDFQKGDIAEGYSVSREKKESFPLTVTSAQKNPTAFYLCASSPPTGANYGYTFGSGTRLTVV.

The genes are TRBV6-4 and TRBJ1-2; 11 positions agree with TRBD1. V was pared by 8 bases and J by 3 bases, with 8 bases of the junction left unmatched. This CDR3 contains 15 residues. CDR1 and CDR2 from the germline V gene are MRHNA and SNTAGT. The CDR3 bases are TGTGCCAGCCGGTCGTCGGACAGGGGGCACTATGGCTACACCTTC. This gives the protein CASRSSDRGHYGYTF.

CDR3: CASSLAGPRTDTQYF. The CDR3 nucleotides are TGTGCCAGCAGTTTAGCGGGGCCTCGCACAGATACGCAGTATTTT. This chain links TRBV28 with TRBJ2-3; a weak D match, TRBD2 (6 bases). The germline V gene has CDR1 MDHEN and CDR2 SYDVKM. The CDR3 covers 15 residues. Between the trimmed V and J ends, which lost 2 bases and 1 base, there was a span of 10 bases.

This chain links TRBV4-1 with TRBJ1-1; TRBD1 is a possible D gene (6 bases). The V end was cut by 1 base, the J end by 5 bases, with 20 bases between. The germline V gene has CDR1 MGHRA and CDR2 YSYEKL. The CDR3 sequence is 17 residues long. Here the CDR3 DNA reads TGCGCCAGCAGCCAAGCGGAGTTCGGCAGGGGTCGAACTGAAGCTTTCTTT. Its protein product is CASSQAEFGRGRTEAFF.

The CDR3 nucleotides are TGTGCCATCAGTGGAGGGGGTCGGATCGGAGCTTTCTTT. Its protein product is CAISGGGRIGAFF. The J gene is TRBJ1-1, the V gene TRBV10-3, with D perhaps TRBD1 (6 bases). The CDR3 consists of 13 residues. Germline assignment: CDR1 ENHRY and CDR2 SYGVKD. The V end was cut by 4 bases, the J end by 10 bases, with 16 bases between.